This TCR beta chain was profiled in a study of blood T cell repertoires in COVID-19. As for the study in general: Sites across the United States, Italy and Spain contributed samples from acute and convalescent COVID-19. T cells, B-cell-depleted T cells, or PBMCs supplied cDNA or gDNA.

In the study's own analysis: Researchers report that nucleated cell counts were estimated from reference gene primer amplification. The data were produced by immunoSEQ multiplex PCR, yet TCRdb's version contains in-frame clones alone and is incomplete. D and trimming come from the DNA, and the V and J calls and clone size come from that table. The data contain roughly 230,000 clones, roughly 87% of them singletons. CDR3 length: 19 amino acids. Trimming at V came to 5 bases and at J to 0 bases, leaving 18 bases not matched to a gene. CDR1 is PRHDT, CDR2 FYEKMQ, per germline (reference sequence). This clone was recorded a few times.

Specimen: peripheral blood. This clonotype was obtained from a woman aged 40 to 50 who had recovered from COVID-19. V usage is TRBV13 and J usage is TRBJ1-1; 7 nucleotides agree with TRBD1. The chain's CDR3 is CASSPTHTQTGALNTEAFF. CDR3 nucleotides: TGTGCCAGCAGCCCAACCCATACTCAAACAGGGGCACTGAACACTGAAGCTTTCTTT.